One sample yielded the 26 T cell receptor beta chains listed below, sequenced in a study of T cell responses to AZD1222 COVID-19 vaccine. TCRdb keeps only in-frame clones here, not all; method: immunoSEQ multiplex PCR. The data contain 80,000 to 100,000 clones, just over 85% of them singletons. This specimen was peripheral blood, taken on day 0 of MenACWY control vaccination. All receptors come from an adult in good health.

The rearrangement joins TRBV5-6 to TRBJ2-6; D remains unclear. Between the trimmed V and J ends, which lost 0 bases and 0 bases, there was a span of 7 bases. Looked up from germline, CDR1 is SGHDT and CDR2 is YYEEEE. The CDR3 contains 16 residues. The CDR3 loop is CASSLVARSGANVLTF. CDR3 coding DNA: TGTGCCAGCAGCTTGGTGGCGCGCTCTGGGGCCAACGTCCTGACTTTC.

V and J are TRBV28 and TRBJ1-3; no clear D gene. Germline loops: CDR1 MDHEN, CDR2 SYDVKM. V dropped 5 bases and J dropped 1 base, with 18 bases sitting between them. There are 17 residues in the CDR3. CDR3 DNA: TGTGCCAGCAGTCCAGGCGGCAACGTCGATTCTGGAAACACCATATATTTT. It codes for CASSPGGNVDSGNTIYF. The full variable domain, its missing parts supplied by reference TRBV28 and TRBJ1-3, is DVKVTQSSRYLVKRTGEKVFLECVQDMDHENMFWYRQDPGLGLRLIYFSYDVKMKEKGDIPEGYSVSREKKERFSLILESASTNQTSMYLCASSPGGNVDSGNTIYFGEGSWLTVV.

V is TRBV9 and J is TRBJ2-5; D unclear. V was cut by 0 bases and J by 0 bases, with 6 bases left in between. The germline CDR1 and CDR2 sequences are SGDLS and YYNGEE. There are 14 residues in the CDR3. The CDR3 loop is CASSVATYQETQYF. DNA of the CDR3: TGTGCCAGCAGCGTAGCCACGTACCAAGAGACCCAGTACTTC.

In this sample, this clone turned up a few times. The chain carries TRBV6-6 and TRBJ1-1, with D tentatively TRBD1 (5 bases). The CDR3 has 13 amino acids. The V end was cut by 8 bases, the J end by 4 bases, with 14 bases between. Germline CDR1 reads MNHNY; CDR2 reads SVGAGI (reference sequence). The chain's CDR3 is CASSPVGGTEAFF. In DNA, the CDR3 is TGTGCCAGCTCGCCGGTGGGGGGCACTGAAGCTTTCTTT.

This clone was recorded only once. This chain uses TRBV3-1 (or the pseudogene TRBV3-2) with TRBJ1-5; D remains unclear. Trimming removed 0 bases from V and 10 bases from J, with 10 bases in between. Germline CDR1 LGHDT, CDR2 YNNKEL (reference sequence). This CDR3 contains 13 residues. CDR3 protein: CASSQDFQRPQHF. The CDR3 DNA reads as TGTGCCAGCAGCCAAGATTTTCAGCGACCCCAGCATTTT.

The chain joins TRBV5-1 to TRBJ2-4; 8 bases match TRBD1. V shed 0 bases and J 9 bases; nucleotides not matched to a gene: 5. Germline V gene data show CDR1 as SGHRS and CDR2 as YFSETQ. CDR3 length: 14 residues. Written as DNA, the CDR3 is TGCGCCAGCAGCTTGGGCGACAGGGGAGGCATTCAGTACTTC. It encodes CASSLGDRGGIQYF.

The chain recombines TRBV18 with TRBJ2-7; the D is unclear. This CDR3 is 14 amino acids long. The germline CDR1 and CDR2 sequences are KGHSH and LQKENI. The germline V and J ends were trimmed by 6 bases and 2 bases, with 14 bases remaining between them. CDR3 in amino acids: CASSHPDATYEQYF. DNA for the CDR3: TGTGCCAGCTCGCACCCCGACGCAACCTACGAGCAGTACTTC.

V is TRBV5-6 and J is TRBJ2-1, with 7 nucleotides matching TRBD1. The V gene's germline CDR1 is SGHDT and CDR2 YYEEEE. The V segment lost 0 bases and the J segment 3 bases; nucleotides outside the gene matches: 9. The CDR3 extends over 17 amino acids. CDR3 in amino acids: CASSLAYGRGFYNEQFF. The CDR3 DNA is TGTGCCAGCAGCTTGGCCTATGGCAGGGGGTTCTACAATGAGCAGTTCTTC.

The gene calls are TRBV14 and TRBJ1-2; D is uncertain. V dropped 1 base and J dropped 3 bases, with 9 bases sitting between them. The CDR3 covers 14 residues. Per germline, CDR1 SGHDN and CDR2 FVKESK. The CDR3 DNA sequence: TGTGCCAGCAGCCAAGTATCCATAGACTATGGCTACACCTTC. Translated: CASSQVSIDYGYTF.

Written as DNA, the CDR3 is TGTGCCAGCAGCTTAGACCCCCAGGGTAGGCAGCCCCAGCATTTT. As protein: CASSLDPQGRQPQHF. This chain links TRBV7-2 with TRBJ1-5, with a weak D call TRBD1 (5 bases). V was pared by 1 base and J by 7 bases, with 14 bases between. CDR1 and CDR2 from the germline V gene are SGHTA and FQGNSA. The CDR3 contains 15 residues.

V and J are TRBV29-1 and TRBJ1-5; 7 nucleotides agree with TRBD1. The CDR3 covers 12 residues. J gave up 7 bases and V 4 bases, and 4 bases lay outside the gene matches. Germline V gene data show CDR1 as SQVTM and CDR2 as ANQGSEA. CDR3 in amino acids: CSVGQGQQPQHF. CDR3 DNA sequence: TGCAGCGTTGGACAGGGACAGCAGCCCCAGCATTTT. The complete variable domain, with remaining parts taken from reference TRBV29-1 and TRBJ1-5, reads SAVISQKPSRDICQRGTSLTIQCQVDSQVTMMFWYRQQPGQSLTLIATANQGSEATYESGFVIDKFPISRPNLTFSTLTVSNMSPEDSSIYLCSVGQGQQPQHFGDGTRLSIL.

The rearrangement joins TRBV19 to TRBJ2-3, with TRBD2 identical over 14 bases. The CDR3 totals 16 residues. V gave up 4 bases and J gave up 6 bases; unmatched junction bases: 6. Germline CDR1 LNHDA, CDR2 SQIVND (reference sequence). The CDR3 reads CASSKTSGGASDTQYF. CDR3 DNA sequence: TGTGCCAGTAGTAAGACTAGCGGGGGGGCATCGGATACGCAGTATTTT.

This clone showed up just a few times. The rearrangement joins TRBV6-2 or TRBV6-3 to TRBJ2-4, with D perhaps TRBD1 (6 bases). In germline, CDR1 is MNHEY, CDR2 SVGEGT. Trimming took 4 bases from V and 5 from J, leaving 18 bases between them. CDR3 length: 16 residues. Here the CDR3 DNA reads TGTGCCAGCAGTTTGTGGAGACCGGGACAAGAAAACATTCAGTACTTC. This codes for CASSLWRPGQENIQYF.

The J gene is TRBJ2-1, the V gene TRBV4-2, with TRBD2 identical over 8 bases. Germline V gives CDR1 LGHNA, CDR2 YNFKEQ. Losses at the gene ends were 0 bases for V and 8 bases for J; bases not matched to a gene: 6. The CDR3 runs to 15 residues. CDR3 DNA: TGTGCCAGCAGCCAAGAAATCGGGGGGGGCGATGAGCAGTTCTTC. It specifies CASSQEIGGGDEQFF.

The gene calls are TRBV5-1 and TRBJ1-5, with a tentative D call TRBD1 (6 bases). Germline V lookup: CDR1 SGHRS, CDR2 YFSETQ. This CDR3 comprises 15 residues. Between the trimmed V and J ends, which lost 5 bases and 4 bases, there was a span of 16 bases. The DNA for the CDR3 is TGCGCCAGCAGGGAGGAGTCAGGGGCAAATCAGCCCCAGCATTTT. It yields the protein CASREESGANQPQHF.

This chain connects TRBV6-2 or TRBV6-3 to TRBJ1-5; tentatively, D is TRBD1 (6 bases). This CDR3 is 17 amino acids long. V dropped 0 bases and J dropped 3 bases, with 15 bases sitting between them. Germline CDR1 and CDR2: MNHEY and SVGEGT. The CDR3: CASSYSTGPTINQPQHF. The CDR3 DNA is TGTGCCAGCAGTTACTCGACAGGACCGACTATCAATCAGCCCCAGCATTTT.

The chain joins TRBV9 to TRBJ1-2; TRBD1 might be the D (6 bases). Trimming stripped 2 bases from V and 2 bases from J, with 13 bases between. The CDR3 totals 15 residues. The germline V gene has CDR1 SGDLS and CDR2 YYNGEE. This chain's CDR3 is CASSVAPGQNYGYTF. The CDR3 DNA is TGTGCCAGCAGCGTTGCCCCAGGACAGAACTATGGCTACACCTTC.

The chain links TRBV18 to TRBJ1-3; D call uncertain. Trimming stripped 3 bases from V and 3 bases from J, with 9 bases between. The CDR3 sequence is 14 residues long. CDR1 KGHSH and CDR2 LQKENI come from the germline V gene. The CDR3 sequence is CASSPSGSGNTIYF. In DNA form, the CDR3 reads TGTGCCAGCTCACCTTCGGGTAGTGGAAACACCATATATTTT.

The chain carries TRBV5-4 and TRBJ2-3; maybe TRBD2 (5 bases). Germline V lookup: CDR1 SGHNT, CDR2 YYREEE (reference sequence). Trimming left V 0 bases short and J 1 base short, with 12 bases between. The CDR3 is 16 residues long. CDR3 residues: CASSLEGRVGTDTQYF. The CDR3 nucleotides read TGTGCCAGCAGCTTGGAAGGGCGGGTCGGCACAGATACGCAGTATTTT.

The chain combines TRBV27 with TRBJ1-1, with D unresolved. V was trimmed by 1 base and J by 5 bases, leaving 11 bases between them. The CDR3 consists of 14 residues. In germline, CDR1 is MNHEY, CDR2 SMNVEV (reference sequence). DNA for the CDR3: TGTGCCAGCAGTTTATACCCGGCCGGGACTGAAGCTTTCTTT. This translates into CASSLYPAGTEAFF.

The chain employs TRBV7-2 and TRBJ1-6; TRBD1 aligns across 8 bases. The junction had 5 bases not matched to a gene; V was cut back by 5 bases and J by 8 bases. CDR3 length: 14 amino acids. Germline V gives CDR1 SGHTA, CDR2 FQGNSA. The chain's CDR3 is CASSLTGGYSPLHF. The DNA for the CDR3 is TGTGCCAGCAGCCTTACAGGGGGATATTCACCCCTCCACTTT.

This chain links TRBV15 with TRBJ2-7, with 10 positions matching TRBD1. CDR3 length: 18 residues. CDR1 and CDR2 from the germline V gene are LNHNV and YYDKDF (reference sequence). Unmatched junction bases numbered 12, after V lost 0 bases and J lost 4 bases. CDR3: CATSRDWAGTGAWYEQYF. The DNA for the CDR3 is TGTGCCACCAGCAGAGATTGGGCTGGGACAGGGGCTTGGTACGAGCAGTACTTC.

V usage is TRBV5-1 and J usage is TRBJ2-7; D uncertain. CDR1 and CDR2 (germline): SGHRS, YFSETQ. Between the trimmed V and J ends, which lost 0 bases and 0 bases, there was a span of 10 bases. CDR3 size: 15 residues. CDR3 sequence (DNA): TGCGCCAGCAGCTTGGGACCCGACGGCTCCTACGAGCAGTACTTC. This encodes CASSLGPDGSYEQYF.

This clone was recorded only once. The V gene is TRBV20-1, the J gene TRBJ2-7, with 13 bases aligning to TRBD2. J lost 5 bases, V lost 3 bases, and 4 bases had no gene match. Germline V gene sequence: CDR1 DFQATT, CDR2 SNEGSKA (reference sequence). CDR3 length: 14 amino acids. CDR3 region: CSASTSGGAHEQYF. The DNA for the CDR3 is TGCAGTGCTAGTACTAGCGGGGGGGCCCACGAGCAGTACTTC.

This clone was picked up one time. V and J are TRBV5-1 and TRBJ2-5; 7 bases agree with TRBD2. The V and J ends lost 4 bases and 0 bases, in that order; junction bases with no gene match: 0. The CDR3 spans 13 residues. CDR1 is SGHRS, CDR2 YFSETQ, per germline. This CDR3 is CASSRGDQETQYF. In DNA form, the CDR3 reads TGCGCCAGCAGCCGGGGGGACCAAGAGACCCAGTACTTC.

The gene calls are TRBV5-6 and TRBJ1-2; tentatively, D is TRBD1 (6 bases). This CDR3 has 18 residues. CDR1 is SGHDT, CDR2 YYEEEE, per germline. Trimming removed 4 bases from V and 4 bases from J, with 26 bases in between. CDR3 amino acids: CASSALTGPHNGVYGYTF. Written as DNA, the CDR3 is TGTGCCAGCAGCGCCCTTACAGGGCCCCACAACGGGGTCTATGGCTACACCTTC.